One and the same sample provided the 18 T cell receptor beta chains below, sequenced in a study of Ad26.COV2.S vaccination and SARS-CoV-2 variants. The method was immunoSEQ multiplex PCR; TCRdb's version includes in-frame clones alone and lacks a portion of them. Counted here are 360,000 or so clones, 89% occurring once; the ten biggest clones make up about 2%. Treatment meaning: around 19 received Ad26.COV2.S at low or high dose, single or two shots; about 5 received placebo; per-sample allocation not given. Samples came from day 63 after the first vaccine or placebo injection. Sample: peripheral blood, taken in a trial of Ad26.COV2.S vaccine versus placebo. The source of these receptors is a person between 18 and 65 years old who received the Ad26.COV2.S COVID-19 vaccine or a placebo.

The chain couples TRBV5-8 to TRBJ1-5, with unresolved D. Trimming shortened V by 0 bases and J by 4 bases, and 5 bases separated the two germline ends. This CDR3 is 13 amino acids long. Per the germline V gene, CDR1 is SGHTS and CDR2 is YDEGEE. The DNA of the CDR3 is TGTGCCAGCAGCTTGGGTCGAAATCAGCCCCAGCATTTT. Translating gives CASSLGRNQPQHF.

Many counts were recorded for this clone. Within the sample, other DNA sequences also encode this same CDR3. The chain employs TRBV5-6 and TRBJ1-2; 7 bases are shared with TRBD1. The CDR3 sequence is 16 residues long. V lost 0 bases and J lost 4; bases outside the gene matches: 9. Germline CDR1 is SGHDT and CDR2 is YYEEEE. DNA of the CDR3: TGTGCCAGCAGCTTGGGTCAGGGGGGGATTCCCTATGGCTACACCTTC. Amino acid sequence: CASSLGQGGIPYGYTF.

This sequence joins TRBV9 and TRBJ2-7; D not resolved. The CDR3 runs to 14 residues. Germline V CDR1 and CDR2: SGDLS, YYNGEE. Trimming removed 0 bases from V and 0 bases from J, with 7 bases in between. The CDR3: CASSVEDISYEQYF. DNA for the CDR3: TGTGCCAGCAGCGTAGAAGATATCTCCTACGAGCAGTACTTC.

This sequence joins TRBV18 and TRBJ1-5; 7 bases match TRBD1. V gave up 3 bases and J gave up 3 bases; unmatched junction bases: 5. The germline CDR1 and CDR2 sequences are KGHSH and LQKENI. This CDR3 has 15 residues. CDR3 sequence: CASSPGDRNNQPQHF. CDR3 in DNA: TGTGCCAGCTCACCCGGGGACAGAAACAATCAGCCCCAGCATTTT.

The V gene is TRBV6-5, the J gene TRBJ2-7; 7 bases line up with TRBD1. The CDR3 consists of 13 residues. Germline V gene lookup returns CDR1 MNHEY and CDR2 SVGAGI. The V segment lost 7 bases and the J segment 2 bases; nucleotides outside the gene matches: 5. CDR3 coding DNA: TGTGCCAGCACGGCAGGGGGTGCCTACGAGCAGTACTTC. It translates to CASTAGGAYEQYF.

This chain uses TRBV25-1 with TRBJ2-1; perhaps TRBD2 as D (6 bases). CDR3 length: 14 residues. The germline V gene encodes CDR1 MGHDK and CDR2 SYGVNS. V lost 6 bases, J lost 8 bases, and 17 bases lay in between. The CDR3 is CASSRDSALDEQFF. CDR3 DNA sequence: TGTGCCAGCAGCCGGGACTCCGCTCTGGATGAGCAGTTCTTC.

The chain couples TRBV5-1 to TRBJ2-7, with 7 bases that match TRBD2. Trimming took 3 bases from V and 3 from J; bases not matched to a gene: 9. The CDR3 consists of 15 residues. Germline V gives CDR1 SGHRS, CDR2 YFSETQ. The CDR3: CASSWAPSGYYEQYF. CDR3 DNA: TGCGCCAGCAGCTGGGCCCCTAGCGGCTACTACGAGCAGTACTTC.

The chain combines TRBV9 with TRBJ1-1, with D hard to call. Germline CDR1 is SGDLS and CDR2 is YYNGEE. The CDR3 runs 14 residues. Trimming cost V 4 bases and J 6 bases, with 16 bases left between them. This CDR3 is CASSHGPGESEAFF. The CDR3 nucleotides read TGTGCCAGCAGCCACGGCCCTGGGGAGTCTGAAGCTTTCTTT.

V gene TRBV6-5 combines with J gene TRBJ1-1; D remains ambiguous. V was trimmed by 2 bases and J by 4 bases, leaving 5 bases between them. The CDR3 is 12 amino acids. From germline, CDR1 is MNHEY and CDR2 SVGAGI. The CDR3 bases are TGTGCCAGCAGTTACCTGGCCACTGAAGCTTTCTTT. It encodes CASSYLATEAFF.

This chain links TRBV27 with TRBJ2-5, with 10 bases fitting TRBD1. This CDR3 comprises 15 residues. Germline CDR1 MNHEY, CDR2 SMNVEV (reference sequence). J lost 6 bases, V lost 2 bases, and 6 bases had no gene match. CDR3 DNA: TGTGCCAGCAGTTTAGTGGGGACAGGGGAAAAGACCCAGTACTTC. Its protein product is CASSLVGTGEKTQYF.

The chain recombines TRBV5-4 with TRBJ2-6; 8 positions match TRBD1. The CDR3 has 16 amino acids. Trimming cost V 4 bases and J 4 bases; bases outside gene matches: 7. Germline V gene sequence: CDR1 SGHNT, CDR2 YYREEE (reference sequence). The CDR3 reads CASSARTGTGANVLTF. The CDR3 coding sequence is TGTGCCAGCAGCGCGAGGACAGGGACAGGGGCCAACGTCCTGACTTTC.

The count of this clone is one. The genes are TRBV18 and TRBJ2-7; 10 bases map to TRBD1. With 4 bases clipped from V and 5 bases from J, the junction kept 11 bases outside the gene matches. In germline, CDR1 is KGHSH, CDR2 LQKENI. CDR3 length: 16 residues. The CDR3 nucleotides read TGTGCCAGCTCACGGGGGGCCGGGACAGGGGTCGACGAGCAGTACTTC. This translates into CASSRGAGTGVDEQYF.

The rearrangement links TRBV24-1 to TRBJ2-1; possibly TRBD1 for D (5 bases). The CDR3 has 15 residues. The germline V gene has CDR1 KGHDR and CDR2 SFDVKD. V lost 0 bases and J 8 bases, leaving 13 bases between the germline ends. CDR3 in amino acids: CATSDLRQGYDEQFF. The CDR3 bases are TGTGCCACCAGTGATTTGCGGCAGGGATATGATGAGCAGTTCTTC.

The chain links TRBV15 to TRBJ1-2; the match to TRBD1 covers 7 bases. Germline V gene data show CDR1 as LNHNV and CDR2 as YYDKDF (reference sequence). V was pared by 3 bases and J by 6 bases, with 13 bases of the junction left unmatched. CDR3 length equals 16 residues. The CDR3 DNA is TGTGCCACCAGCAGCCCGCACTCCCTCAGGGGGGATGGCTACACCTTC. Translated, it gives CATSSPHSLRGDGYTF.

This clone was observed a handful of times. The chain recombines TRBV30 with TRBJ2-7; D uncertain. The CDR3 spans 13 residues. Germline V gives CDR1 GTSNPN, CDR2 SVGIG (reference sequence). Trimming removed 3 bases from V and 2 bases from J, with 11 bases in between. CDR3 nucleotides: TGTGCCTGGAGGGCGGACCTAGCCTACGAGCAGTACTTC. This translates into CAWRADLAYEQYF.

The gene calls are TRBV6-1 and TRBJ2-5; D not certain. V was clipped by 3 bases and J by 4 bases, with 12 bases between them. This CDR3 is built from 14 residues. CDR1 is MNHNS and CDR2 is SASEGT in the germline V gene. The CDR3 DNA sequence: TGTGCCAGCAGTGAGGTCGTTAGTTTAGAGACCCAGTACTTC. As protein: CASSEVVSLETQYF.

The V and J genes are TRBV28 and TRBJ2-3; D is undetermined. V lost 3 bases, J lost 2 bases, and 12 bases lay in between. The CDR3 consists of 15 residues. Germline-derived CDR1 and CDR2 are MDHEN and SYDVKM. The CDR3 nucleotides read TGTGCCAGCAGTTTGGGTGACACCTACACAGATACGCAGTATTTT. Translated, it gives CASSLGDTYTDTQYF.

This clone has a single count. The genes are TRBV6-5 and TRBJ1-5, with D perhaps TRBD1 (6 bases). The CDR3 runs 14 residues. Germline V lookup: CDR1 MNHEY, CDR2 SVGAGI. V lost 1 base and J 4 bases, leaving 8 bases between the germline ends. The CDR3 is CASSYLGTNQPQHF. CDR3 DNA: TGTGCCAGCAGTTACTTAGGGACAAATCAGCCCCAGCATTTT.